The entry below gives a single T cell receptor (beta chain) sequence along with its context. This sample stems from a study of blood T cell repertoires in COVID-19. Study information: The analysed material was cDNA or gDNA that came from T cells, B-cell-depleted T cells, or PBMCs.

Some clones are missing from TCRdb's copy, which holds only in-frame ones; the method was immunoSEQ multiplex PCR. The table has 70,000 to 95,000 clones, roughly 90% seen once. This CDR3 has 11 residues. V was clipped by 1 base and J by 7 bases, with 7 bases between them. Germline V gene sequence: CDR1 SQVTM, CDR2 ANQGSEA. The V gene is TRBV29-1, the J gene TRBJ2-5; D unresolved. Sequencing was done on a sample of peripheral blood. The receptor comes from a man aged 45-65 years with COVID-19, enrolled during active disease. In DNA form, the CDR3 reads TGCAGCGTTGAAGTCGGAGTGACCCAGTACTTC. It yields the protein CSVEVGVTQYF.